This T cell receptor (beta chain) came from a study of blood T cell repertoires in COVID-19. The data were produced by immunoSEQ multiplex PCR, yet TCRdb's version contains in-frame clones alone and is incomplete. The sample gives 200,000 to 250,000 clones, 84% of which show up once; 15% to 20% is in the top ten. Germline V lookup: CDR1 SGHTA, CDR2 FQGTGA. This CDR3 comprises 13 residues. V was clipped by 5 bases and J by 5 bases, with 10 bases between them. The rearrangement uses TRBV7-3 and TRBJ2-1; possibly TRBD2 for D (5 bases). The sample comprised peripheral blood. This clonotype was obtained from a woman older than 75 with active or convalescent COVID-19. The CDR3 loop is CASSPGSNNEQFF. For the CDR3, the DNA is TGTGCCAGCAGCCCGGGGAGTAACAATGAGCAGTTCTTC.